This T cell receptor beta chain was found in a study of shared clonotypes between healthy human individuals. Study-level findings and limits: Naive subsets tended to show greater estimated richness than memory subsets. Approximately 5.1% was the fraction of naive CD4 clonotypes found shared across a handful of donors.

About this clone: What it binds is unknown.

This CDR3 comprises 15 residues. Germline-derived CDR1 and CDR2 are MNHNS and SASEGT. With 3 bases removed from V and 5 bases from J, the gap between germline ends came to 13 bases. The naive CD8 subset, CD45RO-negative cells positively selected for CCR7, excluded terminally differentiated effector memory CD45RA+ cells. Over several immunoSEQ plates, each subset's genomic DNA was distributed in even portions. This table comes from immunoSEQ multiplex PCR, and its TCRdb copy is limited to in-frame clones, with some not included. The data contain under 600,000 clones, 98% of them singletons. The rearrangement links TRBV6-1 to TRBJ2-2; the D gene is possibly TRBD1 (6 bases). This clonotype was obtained from a man between 25 and 39 years old in good health. The sample was naive CD8+ T cells sorted from blood. The CDR3 reads CASSDDRWGTGELFF. CDR3 sequence (DNA): TGTGCCAGCAGTGACGACAGGTGGGGTACCGGGGAGCTGTTTTTT.